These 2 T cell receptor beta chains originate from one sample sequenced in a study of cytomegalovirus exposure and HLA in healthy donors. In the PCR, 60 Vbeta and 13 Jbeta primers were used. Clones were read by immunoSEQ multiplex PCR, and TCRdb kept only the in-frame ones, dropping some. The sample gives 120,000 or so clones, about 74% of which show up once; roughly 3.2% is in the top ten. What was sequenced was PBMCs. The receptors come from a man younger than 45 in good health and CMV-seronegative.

The CDR3 coding sequence is TGTGCCAGCAGTTTACAGCCAGAGCGGGGCGAGCCCCAGCATTTT. Its translation is CASSLQPERGEPQHF. The chain employs TRBV28 and TRBJ1-5; possible D gene TRBD1, 5 bases. CDR1 MDHEN and CDR2 SYDVKM come from the germline V gene. Trimming removed 2 bases from V and 8 bases from J, with 16 bases in between. There are 15 residues in the CDR3. Full variable domain (outside the CDR3, taken from reference TRBV28 and TRBJ1-5): DVKVTQSSRYLVKRTGEKVFLECVQDMDHENMFWYRQDPGLGLRLIYFSYDVKMKEKGDIPEGYSVSREKKERFSLILESASTNQTSMYLCASSLQPERGEPQHFGDGTRLSIL.

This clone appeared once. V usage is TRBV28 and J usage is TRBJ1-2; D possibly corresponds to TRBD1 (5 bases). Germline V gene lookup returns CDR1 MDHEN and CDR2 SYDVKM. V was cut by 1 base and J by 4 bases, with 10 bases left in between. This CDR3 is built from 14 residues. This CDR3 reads CASSLYTDTYGYTF. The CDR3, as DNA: TGTGCCAGCAGTTTATATACGGACACCTATGGCTACACCTTC.